The rows below give T cell receptor beta chains drawn from one sample of a study of radiation and T cells in renal cell carcinoma. The protocol was immunoSEQ multiplex PCR, while the TCRdb copy is restricted to in-frame clones and leaves out a portion. The sample lists around 100,000 clones; 65% to 90% were seen once. The material sequenced was blood, taken from a patient whose treatment included radiotherapy and nephrectomy. The source is a man aged 55 to 70 with renal cell carcinoma. Each CDR3 is given with its conserved first and last residue. Fields, in order: V gene, CDR3 length, D gene, clone size, J gene, CDR3 DNA, CDR3 protein. The D gene is left open where the match is weak. Expanded clones get a size class; other rows say once, few or many, or leave the size out.

>TRBV6-5|13|.|.|TRBJ1-2
TGTGCCAGCAGAGGAAGACAGGTTTATGGCTACACCTTC
CASRGRQVYGYTF
>TRBV9|12|.|.|TRBJ2-3
TGTGCCAGCAGCCTCGAACTCGATACGCAGTATTTT
CASSLELDTQYF
>TRBV5-1|13|.|.|TRBJ2-1
TGCGCCAGCAGCTTGGGGGGGCGCCTTGAGCAGTTCTTC
CASSLGGRLEQFF
>TRBV19|15|TRBD2|.|TRBJ2-3
TGTGCCAGTAGAAAAGCGGCGGGAGTCACAGATACGCAGTATTTT
CASRKAAGVTDTQYF
>TRBV27|15|.|medium-sized|TRBJ1-4
TGTGCCAGCACTAACACACTCGCAACTAATGAAAAACTGTTTTTT
CASTNTLATNEKLFF
>TRBV28|16|TRBD1|.|TRBJ1-3
TGTGCCAGCACCGTCGACAGGGTCCCAATTGGAAACACCATATATTTT
CASTVDRVPIGNTIYF
>TRBV5-1|15|.|.|TRBJ1-1
TGCGCCAGCAGCTCGCCGACGGACTTGAACACTGAAGCTTTCTTT
CASSSPTDLNTEAFF
>TRBV10-3|12|.|few|TRBJ1-2
TGTGCCATCAGTGACAGGGGCTATGGCTACACCTTC
CAISDRGYGYTF
>TRBV5-1|15|.|.|TRBJ2-3
TGCGCCAGCAGCTTGGCTGGGGCCCTTACAGATACGCAGTATTTT
CASSLAGALTDTQYF
>TRBV7-2|15|TRBD1|few|TRBJ1-3
TGTGCCAGCAGCTTAGGACAGGGGGGAGCTAACACCATATATTTT
CASSLGQGGANTIYF
>TRBV12-1|14|.|.|TRBJ1-1
TGTGCCAGCAGCCTCTCTTTAGGGCTCACTGAAGCTTTCTTT
CASSLSLGLTEAFF
>TRBV7-2|14|TRBD1|.|TRBJ1-1
TGTGCCAGCAGCTCGGCAGGGGGGAACACTGAAGCTTTCTTT
CASSSAGGNTEAFF
>TRBV20-1|11|TRBD1|few|TRBJ2-7
TGCAGTACCCGACAGGGGCTCGAGCAGTACTTC
CSTRQGLEQYF
>TRBV28|13|.|.|TRBJ1-1
TGTGCCAGCGTCCTAGATTCCAACACTGAAGCTTTCTTT
CASVLDSNTEAFF
>TRBV27|11|.|once|TRBJ2-1
TGTGCCAGCAGTTTAAACAATGAGCAGTTCTTC
CASSLNNEQFF
>TRBV5-1|15|.|.|TRBJ2-3
TGCGCCAGCAGCTTGGGGACAGTGGGCTTAGATACGCAGTATTTT
CASSLGTVGLDTQYF
>TRBV19|14|.|.|TRBJ1-3
TGTGCCAGTAGTATTACGGGTTCCGGAAACACCATATATTTT
CASSITGSGNTIYF
>TRBV29-1|12|TRBD2|.|TRBJ2-2
TGCAGCGTTGATCCGGGAGGCGGGGAGCTGTTTTTT
CSVDPGGGELFF
>TRBV7-6|13|.|.|TRBJ2-2
TGTGCCAGCAGCTTAATGAACACCGGGGAGCTGTTTTTT
CASSLMNTGELFF
>TRBV11-2|16|.|many|TRBJ1-5
TGTGCCAGCAGCTTAGATCTGATTGGGGCCAATCAGCCCCAGCATTTT
CASSLDLIGANQPQHF
>TRBV5-1|18|TRBD1|.|TRBJ2-5
TGCGCCAGCAGCTTTCGTCCCGGGACAGGGGTCGGGATGGAGACCCAGTACTTC
CASSFRPGTGVGMETQYF
>TRBV18|13|.|.|TRBJ1-1
TGTGCCAGCTCACCACCGACAACCATCGAAGCTTTCTTT
CASSPPTTIEAFF
>TRBV5-5|15|.|.|TRBJ2-2
TGTGCCAGCAGCTTGATGACAGGGAACACCGGGGAGCTGTTTTTT
CASSLMTGNTGELFF
>TRBV5-1|16|TRBD2|.|TRBJ2-2
TGCGCCAGCAGCTTGGAGGGACTAATTAACACCGGGGAGCTGTTTTTT
CASSLEGLINTGELFF
>TRBV7-6|17|TRBD1|.|TRBJ2-2
TGTGCCAGCAGCTTGGACCGGGACAGGGGATATATCGGGGAGCTGTTTTTT
CASSLDRDRGYIGELFF
>TRBV11-2|13|.|.|TRBJ2-7
TGTGCCAGCAGCATCGGACATACCTACGAGCAGTACTTC
CASSIGHTYEQYF
>TRBV18|17|TRBD1|once|TRBJ2-5
TGTGCCAGCTCACCGAGGACAACGGACAGGGTCGGCGAGACCCAGTACTTC
CASSPRTTDRVGETQYF
>TRBV10-2|16|TRBD1|.|TRBJ2-5
TGCGCCAGCAGTGAGTCCGACAGGGGGCGGGTAGAGACCCAGTACTTC
CASSESDRGRVETQYF
>TRBV14|15|.|.|TRBJ1-2
TGTGCCAGCAGCCAAGATGAAGACCTCATCTATGGCTACACCTTC
CASSQDEDLIYGYTF
>TRBV25-1|15|TRBD1|.|TRBJ2-3
TGTGCCAGCAGTCACCGGGACAGACTCACAGATACGCAGTATTTT
CASSHRDRLTDTQYF
>TRBV7-6|16|TRBD1|.|TRBJ2-3
TGTGCCAGCAGCCGAGGACAGGGAATCGCGGTAGATACGCAGTATTTT
CASSRGQGIAVDTQYF
>TRBV5-1|15|.|.|TRBJ2-7
TGCGCCAGCAGCTTGGAATCCAGGAGTCTATGGGAGCAGTACTTC
CASSLESRSLWEQYF
>TRBV10-2|13|.|.|TRBJ1-5
TGCGCCAGCAGTGAGAGTCGCAATCAGCCCCAGCATTTT
CASSESRNQPQHF
>TRBV29-1|16|TRBD2|.|TRBJ2-2
TGCAGCGTTGAGAGTCCTTTAGCGGGAGACACCGGGGAGCTGTTTTTT
CSVESPLAGDTGELFF
>TRBV6-1|13|.|once|TRBJ1-1
TGTGCCAGCAGTGCCTCTGGGCGGTCTGAAGCTTTCTTT
CASSASGRSEAFF
>TRBV14|16|.|.|TRBJ1-3
TGTGCCAGCAGCCAAGATCGGCCGGGGTCTGGAAACACCATATATTTT
CASSQDRPGSGNTIYF
>TRBV5-1|14|TRBD1|.|TRBJ1-1
TGCGCCAGCAGCAACGGACAGGTTGGGACTGAAGCTTTCTTT
CASSNGQVGTEAFF
>TRBV30|12|.|.|TRBJ1-2
TGTGCCTGGAGTGTGGGGGGCTATGGCTACACCTTC
CAWSVGGYGYTF
>TRBV7-2|13|.|.|TRBJ1-3
TGTGCCAGCACCCTGGGTTCCGGAAACACCATATATTTT
CASTLGSGNTIYF
>TRBV9|17|TRBD1|.|TRBJ1-1
TGTGCCAGCAGCGCCGACAGGGGGTTCTCCCTCGACACTGAAGCTTTCTTT
CASSADRGFSLDTEAFF
>TRBV5-1|15|TRBD1|.|TRBJ1-6
TGCGCCAGCAGCTTGGTATCAGGGGGGAGTTCACCCCTCCACTTT
CASSLVSGGSSPLHF
>TRBV19|17|.|once|TRBJ2-3
TGTGCCAGTAGTGCGGCCCAGGGGGGCCCTCGCACAGATACGCAGTATTTT
CASSAAQGGPRTDTQYF